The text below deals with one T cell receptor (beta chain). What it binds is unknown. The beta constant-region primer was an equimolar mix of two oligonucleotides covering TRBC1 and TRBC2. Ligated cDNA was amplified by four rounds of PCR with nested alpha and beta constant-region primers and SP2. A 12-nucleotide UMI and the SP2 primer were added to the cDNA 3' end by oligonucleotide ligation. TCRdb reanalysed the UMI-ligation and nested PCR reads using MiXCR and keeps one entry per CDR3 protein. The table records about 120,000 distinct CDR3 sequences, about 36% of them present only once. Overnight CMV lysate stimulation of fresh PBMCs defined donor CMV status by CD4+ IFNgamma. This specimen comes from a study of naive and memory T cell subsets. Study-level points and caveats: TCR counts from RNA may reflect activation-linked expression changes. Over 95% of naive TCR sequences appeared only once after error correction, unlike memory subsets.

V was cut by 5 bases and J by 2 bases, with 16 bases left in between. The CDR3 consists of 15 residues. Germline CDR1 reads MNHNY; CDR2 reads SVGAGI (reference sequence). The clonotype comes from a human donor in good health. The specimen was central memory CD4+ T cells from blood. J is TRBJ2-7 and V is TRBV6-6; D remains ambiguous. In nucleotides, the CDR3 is TGTGCCAGCAGTCGGGTTTTGAAGGCGGCCTACGAGCAGTACTTC. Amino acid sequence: CASSRVLKAAYEQYF.